These 4 T cell receptor beta chains share one sample of origin, sequenced in a study of shared clonotypes between healthy human individuals. The repertoire was sequenced with immunoSEQ multiplex PCR; TCRdb's copy has only in-frame clones and lacks some. Counted here are some 580,000 clones, 97% occurring once; the ten biggest clones make up around 0.057%. The specimen sequenced was naive CD4+ T cells sorted from blood. Documented subset: CD45RA+ positively selected. The receptors come from a woman under 40 in good health.

The chain is built from TRBV6-5 and TRBJ2-7; TRBD1 agrees at 7 bases. In germline, CDR1 is MNHEY, CDR2 SVGAGI. The junction had 9 bases not matched to a gene; V was cut back by 1 base and J by 6 bases. The CDR3 loop spans 15 amino acids. The CDR3: CASSYLRSGGGEQYF. CDR3 DNA sequence: TGTGCCAGCAGTTACTTAAGATCAGGGGGTGGCGAGCAGTACTTC.

This chain uses TRBV6-5 with TRBJ2-3; TRBD2 aligns across 9 bases. The J segment lost 4 bases and the V segment lost 4 bases, leaving 9 bases of the junction unmatched. Germline V gives CDR1 MNHEY, CDR2 SVGAGI. CDR3 length equals 16 residues. CDR3 coding DNA: TGTGCCAGCAGTTTCCAGGCGGGAGGGCGGGCAGATACGCAGTATTTT. Protein product: CASSFQAGGRADTQYF.

The gene calls are TRBV7-2 and TRBJ2-5; perhaps TRBD1 as D (6 bases). V shed 2 bases and J shed 12 bases, with 16 bases lying between them. CDR1 SGHTA and CDR2 FQGNSA come from the germline V gene. The CDR3 loop spans 13 amino acids. The CDR3 protein is CASSLQGLGYEYF. Written as DNA, the CDR3 is TGTGCCAGCAGCTTACAGGGGTTGGGGTATGAGTACTTC. The whole variable domain, filled in from reference TRBV7-2 and TRBJ2-5, reads GAGVSQSPSNKVTEKGKDVELRCDPISGHTALYWYRQSLGQGLEFLIYFQGNSAPDKSGLPSDRFSAERTGGSVSTLTIQRTQQEDSAVYLCASSLQGLGYEYFGPGTRLLVL.

This clone was picked up one time. V gene TRBV4-2 combines with J gene TRBJ2-3; 8 bases align to TRBD1. Unmatched junction bases numbered 11, after V lost 1 base and J lost 5 bases. The CDR3 runs to 17 residues. The germline V gene has CDR1 LGHNA and CDR2 YNFKEQ. The CDR3: CASSQVGGRGPGDTQYF. CDR3 DNA sequence: TGTGCCAGCAGCCAAGTCGGCGGCAGGGGGCCAGGAGATACGCAGTATTTT.